Listed here are 3 T cell receptor beta chains from one sample, sequenced in a study of early T cells in non-severe SARS-CoV-2 infection. TCRdb re-called the 5' RACE reads with MiXCR, one entry per CDR3 protein. The sample holds approximately 67,000 distinct CDR3 sequences; under 14% are singletons and the top ten take less than 5%. Sequencing was performed on whole blood. These TCRs come from an adult who was a healthcare worker with PCR-confirmed SARS-CoV-2 infection or an uninfected control (not recorded which).

V is TRBV28 and J is TRBJ2-1; D remains ambiguous. Deletions cut 7 bases from V and 10 bases from J, with 5 bases between. This CDR3 spans 9 amino acids. CDR1 is MDHEN, CDR2 SYDVKM, per germline. The CDR3 sequence: CASILEQFF. As DNA, the CDR3 is TGTGCCAGCATCCTGGAGCAGTTCTTC.

This clonotype was observed many times. The rearrangement links TRBV27 to TRBJ2-7; a possible D gene is TRBD1 (5 bases). Germline lookup yields CDR1 MNHEY and CDR2 SMNVEV (reference sequence). The CDR3 runs 14 residues. Between the trimmed V and J ends, which lost 0 bases and 1 base, there was a span of 7 bases. CDR3 amino acids: CASSLSRVSYEQYF. For the CDR3, the DNA is TGTGCCAGCAGTTTATCCAGGGTTTCCTACGAGCAGTACTTC.

The chain carries TRBV6-6 and TRBJ1-3; perhaps TRBD1 as D (5 bases). Looked up from germline, CDR1 is MNHNY and CDR2 is SVGAGI (reference sequence). Trimming took off 1 base at V and 5 bases at J, with 12 bases between the two ends. The CDR3 loop spans 15 amino acids. The CDR3 region has the DNA TGTGCCAGCAGTTACTTCCCAGGGAACCGAAACACCATATATTTT. It translates to CASSYFPGNRNTIYF.